The 21 T cell receptor beta chains given below trace back to one sample, sequenced in a study of shared clonotypes between healthy human individuals. The method was immunoSEQ multiplex PCR; TCRdb's version includes in-frame clones alone and lacks a portion of them. This sample has 330,000 or so clones, with less than 85% found just once. Source material: memory CD4+ T cells sorted from blood. Subset reported: CD45RA-negative fraction. The receptors were gathered from a man between 25 and 39 years old in good health.

The rearrangement uses TRBV5-4 and TRBJ2-7, with 8 bases lining up with TRBD2. Trimming at V came to 9 bases and at J to 3 bases, leaving 5 bases not matched to a gene. This CDR3 region has 12 residues. Germline assignment: CDR1 SGHNT and CDR2 YYREEE (reference sequence). CDR3 sequence reads: CATGGRDYEQYF. The CDR3 DNA is TGTGCCACGGGAGGGAGGGACTACGAGCAGTACTTC.

The chain links TRBV19 to TRBJ1-5; 7 nucleotides agree with TRBD1. Germline CDR1 and CDR2: LNHDA and SQIVND (reference sequence). The CDR3 extends over 14 amino acids. Trimming removed 9 bases from V and 7 bases from J; junction bases left unmatched: 12. The CDR3 bases are TGTGCCAGCGACCCAGGGGGGGCTGTACAGCCCCAGCATTTT. It is translated as CASDPGGAVQPQHF.

The V gene is TRBV19, the J gene TRBJ1-5, with D perhaps TRBD1 (6 bases). Deletions cut 7 bases from V and 3 bases from J, with 19 bases between. CDR1 and CDR2 from the germline V gene are LNHDA and SQIVND (reference sequence). This CDR3 is built from 16 residues. The CDR3 DNA reads TGTGCCAGTAACCACAAGGGGGGAGTTATCAATCAGCCCCAGCATTTT. It encodes CASNHKGGVINQPQHF.

This chain joins TRBV27 and TRBJ2-5; TRBD1 agrees at 7 bases. CDR1 MNHEY and CDR2 SMNVEV come from the germline V gene (reference sequence). The CDR3 covers 15 residues. J was trimmed by 4 bases and V by 3 bases; bases with no gene match: 8. DNA of the CDR3: TGTGCCAGCAGTTTTATGACAGGGTTAACAGAGACCCAGTACTTC. This translates into CASSFMTGLTETQYF.

V gene TRBV29-1 combines with J gene TRBJ1-2, with 10 bases that match TRBD1. After removal of 4 bases from V and 7 bases from J, the junction contained 6 bases not matched to a gene. Germline CDR1 and CDR2: SQVTM and ANQGSEA. The CDR3 contains 13 residues. The CDR3 nucleotides are TGCAGCGTTGGCCGACAGGGGGCGCGTGGCTACACCTTC. Translation gives CSVGRQGARGYTF.

This clone has a count of ten or more. The chain carries TRBV2 and TRBJ2-1; the D call may be TRBD1 or TRBD2 (5 bases each). V lost 8 bases and J lost 7, with 12 bases in between. There are 12 residues in the CDR3. Germline CDR1 SNHLY, CDR2 FYNNEI. CDR3 sequence: CASSTRGNEQFF. CDR3 bases: TGTGCCAGCTCCACTAGGGGTAATGAGCAGTTCTTC.

The chain has TRBV30 and TRBJ1-1; the D is unclear. V lost 3 bases, J lost 1 base, and 6 bases lay in between. Per germline, CDR1 GTSNPN and CDR2 SVGIG (reference sequence). The CDR3 length is 12 residues. The DNA for the CDR3 is TGTGCCTGGAGAGGGCAGAACACTGAAGCTTTCTTT. Protein sequence: CAWRGQNTEAFF.

As concerns this clone: The same CDR3 also results from other DNA sequences found in this sample. The chain carries TRBV5-4 and TRBJ2-6; 7 positions agree with TRBD1. The trim removed 0 bases at V and 1 base at J, leaving 1 base unmatched. Germline CDR1 SGHNT, CDR2 YYREEE (reference sequence). The CDR3 is 16 residues long. CDR3 region: CASSLARGSGANVLTF. The CDR3 region has the DNA TGTGCCAGCAGCTTGGCCAGGGGGTCTGGGGCCAACGTCCTGACTTTC.

V gene TRBV7-9 combines with J gene TRBJ1-2, with 9 bases aligning to TRBD1. The CDR3 has 14 amino acids. Germline trimming cut 5 bases from V and 7 bases from J; bases unmatched to any gene: 8. Germline V gene lookup returns CDR1 SEHNR and CDR2 FQNEAQ (reference sequence). The chain's CDR3 is CASSLDRGKFGYTF. CDR3 DNA sequence: TGTGCCAGCAGCCTCGACAGGGGGAAATTTGGCTACACCTTC.

This clone was seen a handful of times. The chain uses TRBV9 and TRBJ1-1; D ambiguous. The CDR3 runs 14 residues. Germline CDR1 is SGDLS and CDR2 is YYNGEE. The ends were cut back, 2 bases at V and 5 bases at J, with 13 bases in the middle. For the CDR3, the DNA is TGTGCCAGCAGCGTGGTCGGGGAACTGACTGAAGCTTTCTTT. As protein: CASSVVGELTEAFF.

This sequence joins TRBV5-1 and TRBJ2-3, with TRBD2 identical over 10 bases. Germline V CDR1 and CDR2: SGHRS, YFSETQ. With V trimmed by 4 bases and J by 0 bases, 5 bases remained unmatched. The CDR3 totals 16 residues. The CDR3, as DNA: TGCGCCAGCAGCCCGCGGACTAGCGGAAGCACAGATACGCAGTATTTT. Protein sequence: CASSPRTSGSTDTQYF.

V usage is TRBV2 and J usage is TRBJ1-1; 7 positions match TRBD1. Germline V CDR1 and CDR2: SNHLY, FYNNEI. The V segment lost 8 bases and the J segment 4 bases; nucleotides outside the gene matches: 4. This CDR3 spans 12 amino acids. This CDR3 reads CASFDRVTEAFF. As DNA, the CDR3 is TGTGCCAGCTTCGACAGGGTCACTGAAGCTTTCTTT.

Here the CDR3 DNA reads TGTGCCAGCAGCTTAGTTTTCGGTGGGTCCGACGAGCAGTACTTC. Translated: CASSLVFGGSDEQYF. The chain employs TRBV7-6 and TRBJ2-7; no clear D gene. V was pared by 1 base and J by 5 bases, with 15 bases between. The CDR3 consists of 15 residues. Germline V gene data show CDR1 as SGHVS and CDR2 as FNYEAQ.

This clone has just one count. The chain is built from TRBV5-1 and TRBJ2-7; 8 bases are a match to TRBD1. Germline CDR1 and CDR2: SGHRS and YFSETQ. The length of the CDR3 is 14 residues. With 4 bases clipped from V and 0 bases from J, the junction kept 3 bases outside the gene matches. CDR3 protein: CASSTTGGSYEQYF. CDR3 nucleotides: TGCGCCAGCAGCACTACAGGGGGCTCCTACGAGCAGTACTTC.

The chain employs TRBV6-6 and TRBJ1-3; D ambiguous. Germline CDR1 is MNHNY and CDR2 is SVGAGI (reference sequence). Trimming cost V 2 bases and J 5 bases, with 10 bases left between them. The CDR3 extends over 14 amino acids. This chain's CDR3 is CASSYAGRRNTIYF. The CDR3 DNA reads TGTGCCAGCAGTTACGCGGGCCGAAGAAACACCATATATTTT.

The rearrangement uses TRBV5-1 and TRBJ2-1; D gene ambiguous. Germline-derived CDR1 and CDR2 are SGHRS and YFSETQ. The CDR3 has 13 amino acids. Deletions cut 2 bases from V and 6 bases from J, with 9 bases between. The CDR3 spells CASSFNVGNEQFF. CDR3 nucleotides: TGCGCCAGCAGCTTTAACGTCGGCAATGAGCAGTTCTTC.

CDR3: CASSNGVQRDEQFF. CDR3 DNA sequence: TGTGCCAGCAGTAATGGCGTCCAGAGGGATGAGCAGTTCTTC. This chain connects TRBV6-5 to TRBJ2-1; the D gene is possibly TRBD2 (5 bases). This CDR3 has 14 amino acids. Germline lookup yields CDR1 MNHEY and CDR2 SVGAGI. Trimming cost V 5 bases and J 8 bases, with 16 bases left between them.

The count of this clone is one. The genes are TRBV18 and TRBJ2-3; TRBD1 agrees at 8 bases. J was trimmed by 5 bases and V by 1 base; bases with no gene match: 14. The V gene's germline CDR1 is KGHSH and CDR2 LQKENI. The CDR3 consists of 18 residues. In DNA form, the CDR3 reads TGTGCCAGCTCACCACACGGACCCCAGACAGGGGCGGAAGATACGCAGTATTTT. Amino acids: CASSPHGPQTGAEDTQYF.

The V gene is TRBV5-4, the J gene TRBJ2-2; D remains ambiguous. CDR1 SGHNT and CDR2 YYREEE come from the germline V gene (reference sequence). This CDR3 has 12 amino acids. Trimming removed 3 bases at V and 5 bases at J, with 5 bases between. The CDR3 nucleotides are TGTGCCAGCAGCTCCCCAACCGGGGAGCTGTTTTTT. This translates into CASSSPTGELFF.

This rearrangement joins TRBV5-1 to TRBJ2-5; D gene uncertain. This CDR3 region has 13 residues. The V gene's germline CDR1 is SGHRS and CDR2 YFSETQ. Trimming cost V 0 bases and J 1 base, with 4 bases left between them. This chain's CDR3 is CASSLDSQETQYF. The CDR3 DNA is TGCGCCAGCAGCTTGGACAGCCAAGAGACCCAGTACTTC.

Only a few counts were recorded for this clone. The chain joins TRBV2 to TRBJ2-7; 7 nucleotides match TRBD1. With 4 bases clipped from V and 1 base from J, the junction kept 7 bases outside the gene matches. The CDR3 contains 15 residues. Germline CDR1 reads SNHLY; CDR2 reads FYNNEI. As DNA, the CDR3 is TGTGCCAGCAGTGTAGGGGGCAAAGGTTCCTACGAGCAGTACTTC. Its translation: CASSVGGKGSYEQYF. Using reference TRBV2 and TRBJ2-7 for the parts outside the CDR3, the full variable domain is EPEVTQTPSHQVTQMGQEVILRCVPISNHLYFYWYRQILGQKVEFLVSFYNNEISEKSEIFDDQFSVERPDGSNFTLKIRSTKLEDSAMYFCASSVGGKGSYEQYFGPGTRLTVT.